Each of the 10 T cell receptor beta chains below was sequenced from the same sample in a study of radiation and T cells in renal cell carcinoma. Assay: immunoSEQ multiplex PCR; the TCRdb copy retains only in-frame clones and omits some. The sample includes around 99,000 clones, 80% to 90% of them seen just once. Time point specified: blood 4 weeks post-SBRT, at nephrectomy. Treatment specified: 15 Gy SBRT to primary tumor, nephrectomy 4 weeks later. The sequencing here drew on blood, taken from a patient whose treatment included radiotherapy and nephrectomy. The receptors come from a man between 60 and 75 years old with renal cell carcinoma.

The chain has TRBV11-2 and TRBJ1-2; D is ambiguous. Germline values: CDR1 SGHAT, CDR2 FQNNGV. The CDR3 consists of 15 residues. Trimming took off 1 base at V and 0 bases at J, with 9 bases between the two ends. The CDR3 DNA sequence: TGTGCCAGCAGCTTAGGTGGGGAAGCTAACTATGGCTACACCTTC. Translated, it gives CASSLGGEANYGYTF.

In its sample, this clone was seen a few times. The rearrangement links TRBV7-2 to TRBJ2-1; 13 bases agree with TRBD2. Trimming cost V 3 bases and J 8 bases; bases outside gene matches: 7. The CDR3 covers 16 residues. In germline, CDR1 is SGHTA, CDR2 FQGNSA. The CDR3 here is CASSFRLAGGQDEQFF. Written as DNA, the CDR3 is TGTGCCAGCAGCTTTAGACTAGCGGGAGGCCAGGATGAGCAGTTCTTC.

CDR3: CASSVGGLGTEQYF. The DNA of the CDR3 is TGTGCCAGCAGTGTAGGGGGGTTGGGAACCGAGCAGTACTTC. The gene calls are TRBV28 and TRBJ2-7; perhaps D is TRBD1 or TRBD2 (6 bases each). This CDR3 has 14 residues. Trimming removed 5 bases at V and 6 bases at J, with 17 bases between. Germline loops: CDR1 MDHEN, CDR2 SYDVKM.

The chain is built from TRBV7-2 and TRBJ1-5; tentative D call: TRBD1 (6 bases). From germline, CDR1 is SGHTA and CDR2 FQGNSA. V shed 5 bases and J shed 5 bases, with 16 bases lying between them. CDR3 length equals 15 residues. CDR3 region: CASSQEGGVHQPQHF. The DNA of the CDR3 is TGTGCCAGCAGCCAGGAGGGGGGTGTCCATCAGCCCCAGCATTTT.

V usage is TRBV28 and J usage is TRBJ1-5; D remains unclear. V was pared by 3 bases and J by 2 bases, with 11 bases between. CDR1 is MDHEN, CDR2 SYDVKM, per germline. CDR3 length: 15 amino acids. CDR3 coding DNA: TGTGCCAGCAGTTTTCACCCACGGGGCAATCAGCCCCAGCATTTT. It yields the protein CASSFHPRGNQPQHF.

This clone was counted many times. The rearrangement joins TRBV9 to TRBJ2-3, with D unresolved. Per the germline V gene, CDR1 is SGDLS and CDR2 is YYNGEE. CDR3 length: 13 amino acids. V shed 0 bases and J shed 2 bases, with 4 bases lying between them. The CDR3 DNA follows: TGTGCCAGCAGCGTAGCCCTCACAGATACGCAGTATTTT. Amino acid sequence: CASSVALTDTQYF.

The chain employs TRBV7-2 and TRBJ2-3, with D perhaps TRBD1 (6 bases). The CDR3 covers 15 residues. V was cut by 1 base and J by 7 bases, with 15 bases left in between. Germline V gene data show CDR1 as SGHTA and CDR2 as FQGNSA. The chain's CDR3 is CASSLDSQGMNTQYF. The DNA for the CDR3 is TGTGCCAGCAGCTTAGACTCCCAGGGGATGAATACGCAGTATTTT.

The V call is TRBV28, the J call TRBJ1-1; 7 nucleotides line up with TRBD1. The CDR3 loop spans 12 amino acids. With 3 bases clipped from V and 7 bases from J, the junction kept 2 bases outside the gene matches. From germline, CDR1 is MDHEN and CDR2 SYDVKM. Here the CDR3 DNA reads TGTGCCAGCAGTTTGGGGGACAGTGAAGCTTTCTTT. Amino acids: CASSLGDSEAFF.

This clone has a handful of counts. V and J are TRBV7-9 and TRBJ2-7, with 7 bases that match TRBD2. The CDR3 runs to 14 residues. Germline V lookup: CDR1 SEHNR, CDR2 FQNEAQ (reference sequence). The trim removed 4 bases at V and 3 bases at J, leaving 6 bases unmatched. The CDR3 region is CASSSPREGYEQYF. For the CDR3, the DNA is TGTGCCAGCAGCTCCCCTAGGGAGGGCTACGAGCAGTACTTC.

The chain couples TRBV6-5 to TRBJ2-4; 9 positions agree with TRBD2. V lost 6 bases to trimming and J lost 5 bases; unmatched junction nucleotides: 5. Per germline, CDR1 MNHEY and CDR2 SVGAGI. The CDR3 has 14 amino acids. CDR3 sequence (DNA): TGTGCCAGCAGATCTAGCGGGACCCAAAACATTCAGTACTTC. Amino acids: CASRSSGTQNIQYF.